The T cell receptor beta chain described here comes from a study of Ad26.COV2.S vaccination and SARS-CoV-2 variants. The treatment is: 19 received Ad26.COV2.S at low or high dose, single or two shots; five or six received placebo; per-sample allocation not given. Day 63 following the first vaccine or placebo injection was when the samples were taken. The protocol was immunoSEQ multiplex PCR, while the TCRdb copy is restricted to in-frame clones and leaves out a portion. The top ten clones hold 1.5% to 2% of a sample with about 500,000 clones, 80% to 90% of them seen once. Between the trimmed V and J ends, which lost 1 base and 0 bases, there was a span of 24 bases. CDR3 length equals 21 residues. Germline values: CDR1 LNHNV, CDR2 YYDKDF (reference sequence).

Sequenced material: peripheral blood, taken in a trial of Ad26.COV2.S vaccine versus placebo. The receptor was derived from a person aged 18-60 years who received the Ad26.COV2.S COVID-19 vaccine or a placebo. The chain carries TRBV15 and TRBJ1-4; possibly TRBD1 for D (5 bases). The CDR3 DNA is TGTGCCACCAGCAGAGGTGGGGGGGACGGGTACACCGAGGCAACTAATGAAAAACTGTTTTTT. It translates to CATSRGGGDGYTEATNEKLFF. Together with reference TRBV15 and TRBJ1-4, the CDR3 gives the full variable domain: DAMVIQNPRYQVTQFGKPVTLSCSQTLNHNVMYWYQQKSSQAPKLLFHYYDKDFNNEADTPDNFQSRRPNTSFCFLDIRSPGLGDTAMYLCATSRGGGDGYTEATNEKLFFGSGTQLSVL.